Each of the 26 T cell receptor beta chains below was sequenced from the same sample in a study of T cells after yellow fever vaccination. TCRdb reprocessed the 5' RACE reads via MiXCR and lists one record per CDR3 protein. The sample consists of some 240,000 distinct CDR3 sequences, about 3.9% of them appearing once. The specimen comprised PBMCs, sampled 15 days after the yellow fever booster vaccination. The receptor source for this set is a man between 18 and 29 years old who received the YFV17D yellow fever vaccine.

The chain uses TRBV19 and TRBJ2-1; tentatively, D is TRBD2 (6 bases). CDR3 length: 17 amino acids. Trimming took off 9 bases at V and 0 bases at J, with 21 bases between the two ends. CDR1 and CDR2 from the germline V gene are LNHDA and SQIVND (reference sequence). CDR3 region: CASTPLSSGVSYNEQFF. In nucleotides, the CDR3 is TGTGCCAGCACTCCCTTAAGTAGCGGAGTCTCCTACAATGAGCAGTTCTTC. Drawing the rest from reference TRBV19 and TRBJ2-1, the complete variable domain is DGGITQSPKYLFRKEGQNVTLSCEQNLNHDAMYWYRQDPGQGLRLIYYSQIVNDFQKGDIAEGYSVSREKKESFPLTVTSAQKNPTAFYLCASTPLSSGVSYNEQFFGPGTRLTVL.

This clonotype was recorded many times. The gene calls are TRBV6-2 or TRBV6-3 and TRBJ1-1; perhaps TRBD1 as D (6 bases). Between the trimmed V and J ends, which lost 2 bases and 1 base, there was a span of 17 bases. This CDR3 is 17 amino acids long. Germline values: CDR1 MNHEY, CDR2 SVGEGT. CDR3 residues: CASSYPFGGAENTEAFF. CDR3 nucleotides: TGTGCCAGCAGTTACCCCTTCGGGGGGGCAGAGAACACTGAAGCTTTCTTT.

This clonotype was counted ten times or more. The chain couples TRBV5-1 to TRBJ1-4; D might be TRBD1 (5 bases). CDR1 and CDR2 from the germline V gene are SGHRS and YFSETQ. This CDR3 contains 14 residues. Deletions cut 1 base from V and 8 bases from J, with 12 bases between. CDR3 region: CASSLWEEGEKLFF. In nucleotides, the CDR3 is TGCGCCAGCAGCTTGTGGGAAGAGGGGGAAAAACTGTTTTTT. The whole variable domain, filled in from reference TRBV5-1 and TRBJ1-4, reads KAGVTQTPRYLIKTRGQQVTLSCSPISGHRSVSWYQQTPGQGLQFLFEYFSETQRNKGNFPGRFSGRQFSNSRSEMNVSTLELGDSALYLCASSLWEEGEKLFFGSGTQLSVL.

This clonotype was recorded many times. The chain carries TRBV6-1 and TRBJ1-5; the D is unclear. The CDR3 has 15 residues. Deletions cut 7 bases from V and 5 bases from J, with 18 bases between. CDR1 MNHNS and CDR2 SASEGT come from the germline V gene. CDR3 residues: CASTFSYSRDQPQHF. In DNA, the CDR3 is TGTGCCAGCACCTTCAGCTATTCCCGAGATCAGCCCCAGCATTTT.

This clonotype was found many times. The V call is TRBV5-6, the J call TRBJ2-3; 13 nucleotides match TRBD2. V shed 2 bases and J 5 bases; nucleotides not matched to a gene: 11. From germline, CDR1 is SGHDT and CDR2 YYEEEE. The length of the CDR3 is 18 residues. CDR3 protein: CASSLTTSGGALGDTQYF. CDR3 in DNA: TGTGCCAGCAGCTTAACCACTAGCGGGGGGGCCTTGGGAGATACGCAGTATTTT.

There are many counts of this clonotype. The chain combines TRBV4-3 with TRBJ1-1; 9 bases agree with TRBD1. With 1 base clipped from V and 2 bases from J, the junction kept 2 bases outside the gene matches. CDR1 is LGHNA, CDR2 YSLEER, per germline. This CDR3 spans 15 amino acids. The chain's CDR3 is CASSQVGQGNTEAFF. The CDR3 coding sequence is TGCGCCAGCAGCCAAGTGGGACAGGGAAACACTGAAGCTTTCTTT.

This clonotype was detected ten times or more. This sequence joins TRBV7-2 and TRBJ2-2, with 8 nucleotides matching TRBD1. The V gene end was trimmed by 4 bases and the J gene end by 6 bases; junction bases not matched to a gene: 7. This CDR3 spans 15 amino acids. Germline lookup yields CDR1 SGHTA and CDR2 FQGNSA. The CDR3 sequence is CASSSAGGQAGELFF. The CDR3 nucleotides read TGTGCCAGCAGCTCCGCAGGGGGACAGGCCGGGGAGCTGTTTTTT.

This clonotype occurred many times. The gene calls are TRBV5-1 and TRBJ1-4, with a possible D match to TRBD1 (5 bases). V was trimmed by 4 bases and J by 0 bases, leaving 10 bases between them. Germline CDR1 is SGHRS and CDR2 is YFSETQ. CDR3 length equals 15 residues. This CDR3 reads CASSHGTSTNEKLFF. The DNA for the CDR3 is TGCGCCAGCAGCCACGGGACTTCAACTAATGAAAAACTGTTTTTT.

In its sample, this clonotype was seen many times. The chain uses TRBV12-3 or TRBV12-4 and TRBJ2-2; no definite D call. Trimming removed 8 bases at V and 6 bases at J, with 4 bases between. This CDR3 is 10 amino acids long. The CDR3 spells CASGSGELFF. The CDR3 coding sequence is TGTGCCAGCGGGTCCGGGGAGCTGTTTTTT.

In its sample, this clonotype was seen many times. This sequence joins TRBV5-4 and TRBJ2-7; D is perhaps TRBD1 (5 bases). The CDR3 is 14 residues long. The germline V gene encodes CDR1 SGHNT and CDR2 YYREEE (reference sequence). V lost 7 bases, J lost 6 bases, and 20 bases lay in between. The CDR3, as DNA: TGTGCCAGCGGAGATAACAGGCCTGAGGCCGAGCAGTACTTC. Protein product: CASGDNRPEAEQYF.

This clonotype was seen repeatedly, ten times or more. V is TRBV5-1 and J is TRBJ2-5; possibly TRBD1 for D (6 bases). The V end was cut by 4 bases, the J end by 0 bases, with 13 bases between. The germline V gene has CDR1 SGHRS and CDR2 YFSETQ. The CDR3 totals 15 residues. The CDR3 DNA reads TGCGCCAGCAGCCCGGGGACACTGTACCAAGAGACCCAGTACTTC. It is translated as CASSPGTLYQETQYF.

This clonotype was observed many times. J is TRBJ1-1 and V is TRBV7-8, with TRBD1 matching 7 bases. The J segment lost 7 bases and the V segment lost 1 base, leaving 0 bases of the junction unmatched. The CDR3 covers 12 residues. In germline, CDR1 is SGHVS, CDR2 FQNEAQ. The CDR3: CASSLDRGEAFF. CDR3 bases: TGTGCCAGCAGCTTAGACAGGGGTGAAGCTTTCTTT.

In this sample, this clonotype turned up many times. This CDR3 reads CASSVEGGRYNEQFF. DNA for the CDR3: TGTGCCAGCAGCGTAGAAGGGGGCAGATACAATGAGCAGTTCTTC. This chain connects TRBV9 to TRBJ2-1, with 7 bases aligning to TRBD1. CDR1 and CDR2 (germline): SGDLS, YYNGEE. Trimming took 0 bases from V and 4 from J; bases not matched to a gene: 4. The CDR3 loop spans 15 amino acids. The variable domain in full, with the rest retrieved from reference TRBV9 and TRBJ2-1, is DSGVTQTPKHLITATGQRVTLRCSPRSGDLSVYWYQQSLDQGLQFLIQYYNGEERAKGNILERFSAQQFPDLHSELNLSSLELGDSALYFCASSVEGGRYNEQFFGPGTRLTVL.

This clonotype was seen at least ten times. The V and J genes are TRBV6-2 or TRBV6-3 and TRBJ2-5; D not resolved. CDR3 length: 13 residues. Per the germline V gene, CDR1 is MNHEY and CDR2 is SVGEGT. Trimming shortened V by 9 bases and J by 1 base, and 12 bases separated the two germline ends. Here the CDR3 DNA reads TGTGCCAGTCTTAAACAGTTCCAAGAGACCCAGTACTTC. Translated: CASLKQFQETQYF.

This clonotype came up a few times. This chain joins TRBV6-5 and TRBJ1-4, with D perhaps TRBD1 (5 bases). Trimming took off 2 bases at V and 13 bases at J, with 17 bases between the two ends. This CDR3 is 14 amino acids long. Germline V gene sequence: CDR1 MNHEY, CDR2 SVGAGI. The CDR3 DNA reads as TGTGCCAGCAGTTACGCGGGACCGGGAAGGGGACTGTTTTTT. Protein product: CASSYAGPGRGLFF.

The table lists this clonotype with many counts. The chain recombines TRBV18 with TRBJ1-1, with D tentatively TRBD1 (6 bases). Trimming stripped 6 bases from V and 0 bases from J, with 8 bases between. Germline CDR1 and CDR2: KGHSH and LQKENI. The CDR3 loop spans 13 amino acids. The CDR3 region is CASSQGLNTEAFF. CDR3 in DNA: TGTGCCAGCTCGCAGGGGCTGAACACTGAAGCTTTCTTT.

In its sample, this clonotype was seen many times. The chain has TRBV5-1 and TRBJ1-2; 9 nucleotides match TRBD1. V lost 1 base to trimming and J lost 6 bases; unmatched junction nucleotides: 7. This CDR3 is built from 15 residues. The germline gives CDR1 SGHRS, CDR2 YFSETQ. The CDR3 sequence: CASSLRPTGGHGYTF. The CDR3 coding sequence is TGCGCCAGCAGCTTGCGCCCAACAGGGGGCCATGGCTACACCTTC.

This clonotype occurred many times. The rearrangement uses TRBV6-4 and TRBJ2-1, with D possibly TRBD2 on 5 matching bases. The V end was cut by 8 bases, the J end by 2 bases, with 10 bases between. Germline V gives CDR1 MRHNA, CDR2 SNTAGT. The CDR3 consists of 13 residues. The CDR3 spells CASSTNPYNEQFF. As DNA, the CDR3 is TGTGCCAGCTCGACTAACCCCTACAATGAGCAGTTCTTC.

This clonotype was counted many times. The chain couples TRBV6-2 or TRBV6-3 to TRBJ2-7; tentatively, D is TRBD1 (6 bases). The CDR3 extends over 14 amino acids. CDR1 is MNHEY and CDR2 is SVGEGT in the germline V gene. V lost 5 bases and J 6 bases, leaving 17 bases between the germline ends. CDR3: CASSRSGGRAEQYV. CDR3 bases: TGTGCCAGCAGTAGATCTGGGGGCCGCGCCGAGCAGTACGTC.

The table lists this clonotype with many counts. The CDR3 sequence is CASSRERYGTQYF. The CDR3 coding sequence is TGTGCCAGTAGTAGGGAACGGTACGGTACGCAGTATTTT. J is TRBJ2-3 and V is TRBV19, with D uncertain. The CDR3 consists of 13 residues. Trimming shortened V by 4 bases and J by 8 bases, and 13 bases separated the two germline ends. Germline V gene sequence: CDR1 LNHDA, CDR2 SQIVND (reference sequence).

This clonotype was detected many times. Here the CDR3 reads CASSFTTGKSEAFF. The CDR3 DNA is TGTGCCAGCAGCTTTACGACAGGGAAGTCTGAAGCTTTCTTT. The chain recombines TRBV7-9 with TRBJ1-1; 7 bases match TRBD1. From germline, CDR1 is SEHNR and CDR2 FQNEAQ (reference sequence). The junction had 7 bases not matched to a gene; V was cut back by 3 bases and J by 6 bases. The CDR3 runs to 14 residues.

This clonotype was recorded at least ten times. The chain employs TRBV27 and TRBJ1-2; D not resolved. Germline CDR1 reads MNHEY; CDR2 reads SMNVEV (reference sequence). Trimming left V 5 bases short and J 4 bases short, with 23 bases between. CDR3 size: 17 residues. The CDR3 spells CASSLPQRELGVYGYTF. The CDR3 DNA sequence: TGTGCCAGCAGTCTCCCCCAGAGAGAGCTCGGGGTCTATGGCTACACCTTC.

This clonotype has at least ten counts. This chain connects TRBV7-6 to TRBJ2-3, with D perhaps matching TRBD1 (6 bases). V was pared by 5 bases and J by 6 bases, with 12 bases between. In germline, CDR1 is SGHVS, CDR2 FNYEAQ. The CDR3 has 13 residues. CDR3 sequence reads: CASSPGDVDTQYF. The CDR3, as DNA: TGTGCCAGCAGCCCAGGGGACGTGGATACGCAGTATTTT.

This clonotype was detected many times. This chain connects TRBV5-1 to TRBJ2-3, with D uncertain. Between the trimmed V and J ends, which lost 4 bases and 6 bases, there was a span of 9 bases. This CDR3 comprises 12 residues. CDR1 and CDR2 (germline): SGHRS, YFSETQ. The CDR3 DNA sequence: TGCGCCAGCAGCCCCTACTGGGATACGCAGTATTTT. It is translated as CASSPYWDTQYF.

This chain joins TRBV20-1 and TRBJ2-7; no definite D call. The CDR3 is 13 amino acids. Trimming cost V 1 base and J 3 bases, with 10 bases left between them. Germline values: CDR1 DFQATT, CDR2 SNEGSKA (reference sequence). The DNA of the CDR3 is TGCAGTGCTAGAGTCCCCAGCCTCTACGAGCAGTACTTC. It yields the protein CSARVPSLYEQYF.

This clonotype was observed many times. This sequence joins TRBV10-3 and TRBJ2-1, with 9 bases fitting TRBD1. Germline-derived CDR1 and CDR2 are ENHRY and SYGVKD. The CDR3 spans 14 residues. The V segment lost 6 bases and the J segment 8 bases; nucleotides outside the gene matches: 8. The CDR3 DNA sequence: TGTGCCATCAGGAACACACAGGGGGCCGATGAGCAGTTCTTC. As protein: CAIRNTQGADEQFF.